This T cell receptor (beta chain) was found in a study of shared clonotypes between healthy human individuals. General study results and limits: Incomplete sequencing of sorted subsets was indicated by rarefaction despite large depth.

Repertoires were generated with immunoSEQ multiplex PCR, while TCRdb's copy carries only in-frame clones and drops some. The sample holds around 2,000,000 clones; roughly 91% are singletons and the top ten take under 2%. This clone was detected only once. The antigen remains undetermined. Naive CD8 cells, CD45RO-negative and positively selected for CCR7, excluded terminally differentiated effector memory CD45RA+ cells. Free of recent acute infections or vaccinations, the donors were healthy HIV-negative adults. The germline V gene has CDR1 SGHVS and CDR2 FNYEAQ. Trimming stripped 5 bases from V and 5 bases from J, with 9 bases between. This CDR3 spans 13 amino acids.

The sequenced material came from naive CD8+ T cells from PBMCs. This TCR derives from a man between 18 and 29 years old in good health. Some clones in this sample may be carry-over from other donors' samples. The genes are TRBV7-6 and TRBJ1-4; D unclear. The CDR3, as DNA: TGTGCCAGCAGCCCCGCTGGAAATGAAAAACTGTTTTTT. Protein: CASSPAGNEKLFF.